This T cell receptor (beta chain) came from a study of regulatory T cells in long-lasting Graves disease. Study-wide results and caveats: Graves' patients with persistent disease showed TCR diversity lower than patients newly diagnosed.

The CDR3 is 14 amino acids. Germline V gene data show CDR1 as MNHEY and CDR2 as SVGEGT. Deletions cut 5 bases from V and 6 bases from J, with 17 bases between. Concerning this clonotype: Its antigen is undetermined.

This sample's time point: persistent/refractory GD, antithyroid drugs over 5 years with positive TRAb. RNA isolated from PBMCs was used to make the TCR library. Construction of the TCR beta libraries employed iRepertoire HTBI primers in conjunction with Arm-PCR of CDR3 regions. Each CDR3 protein is one row after TCRdb ran MiXCR on the multiplex PCR reads. The repertoire holds a few hundred thousand distinct CDR3 sequences, 23% seen once, with around 24% in the top ten. The specimen comprised peripheral blood mononuclear cells (PBMCs), sampled when the disease was refractory, from a patient treated with antithyroid drugs. This TCR derives from a female donor with Graves disease. V gene TRBV6-2 or TRBV6-3 combines with J gene TRBJ2-7; possible D gene TRBD1, 5 bases. CDR3 sequence reads: CASSPPRVPCEQYF. The CDR3 bases are TGTGCCAGCAGTCCTCCCAGGGTGCCCTGCGAGCAGTACTTC.